Listed here are 11 T cell receptor beta chains from one sample, sequenced in a study of T-cell memory formation after mild COVID-19. TCRdb recomputed calls from the 5' RACE reads with MiXCR, one row per CDR3 protein. The sample contains 300,000 to 350,000 distinct CDR3 sequences, roughly 13% of which appear only once. Sequenced: PBMCs or a T cell subset sorted from them (not recorded which). The receptors were gathered from a man aged 18-30 years who had mild COVID-19 (a few samples of this study predate the infection). Cell type and time point are not known.

The chain recombines TRBV20-1 with TRBJ2-1; no clear D. The V gene lost 6 bases and the J gene lost 7 bases, with 7 bases spanning the gap. The V gene's germline CDR1 is DFQATT and CDR2 SNEGSKA (reference sequence). This CDR3 is 10 amino acids long. The CDR3 is CSAVWNEQFF. CDR3 sequence (DNA): TGCAGTGCCGTCTGGAATGAGCAGTTCTTC.

This clonotype was counted only a few times. The gene calls are TRBV4-1 and TRBJ2-1; D is possibly TRBD2 (5 bases). The length of the CDR3 is 14 residues. The V end was cut by 1 base, the J end by 4 bases, with 8 bases between. Germline values: CDR1 MGHRA, CDR2 YSYEKL. The CDR3 DNA reads as TGCGCCAGCAGCCAAGCGGAGGCATACAATGAGCAGTTCTTC. This translates into CASSQAEAYNEQFF.

The chain uses TRBV12-3 or TRBV12-4 and TRBJ2-1; 9 positions match TRBD2. The CDR3 is 17 residues long. V lost 5 bases to trimming and J lost 7 bases; unmatched junction nucleotides: 15. The CDR3 here is CASSTPGGSGGRNEQFF. As DNA, the CDR3 is TGTGCCAGCAGTACACCGGGGGGAAGCGGGGGGCGAAATGAGCAGTTCTTC.

This clonotype was counted only a few times. The chain is built from TRBV5-1 and TRBJ2-7, with a possible D match to TRBD2 (6 bases). Germline CDR1 reads SGHRS; CDR2 reads YFSETQ. V was clipped by 4 bases and J by 3 bases, with 14 bases between them. The CDR3 totals 14 residues. The CDR3 region is CASSRGGNLYEQYF. The CDR3, as DNA: TGCGCCAGCAGCCGCGGAGGGAACCTCTACGAGCAGTACTTC. Supplemented by reference TRBV5-1 and TRBJ2-7, the full variable domain reads KAGVTQTPRYLIKTRGQQVTLSCSPISGHRSVSWYQQTPGQGLQFLFEYFSETQRNKGNFPGRFSGRQFSNSRSEMNVSTLELGDSALYLCASSRGGNLYEQYFGPGTRLTVT.

This clonotype came up a few times. This rearrangement joins TRBV28 to TRBJ2-7; the D gene is possibly TRBD1 (6 bases). The CDR3 loop spans 16 amino acids. The ends were cut back, 5 bases at V and 0 bases at J, with 17 bases in the middle. In germline, CDR1 is MDHEN, CDR2 SYDVKM. CDR3 sequence reads: CASSPNRDRSSYEQYV. CDR3 bases: TGTGCCAGCAGTCCCAACAGGGACCGCAGCTCCTACGAGCAGTACGTC.

This chain joins TRBV4-1 and TRBJ1-1, with D maybe TRBD1 (5 bases). The V end lost 6 bases, the J end lost 5 bases, and 13 bases lay between the germline ends. The V gene's germline CDR1 is MGHRA and CDR2 YSYEKL. The CDR3 runs to 13 residues. The CDR3, as DNA: TGCGCCAGCAGTCTACAGGTTATAACTGAAGCTTTCTTT. Translation gives CASSLQVITEAFF.

This clonotype was seen a handful of times. The rearrangement links TRBV29-1 to TRBJ2-1, with D tentatively TRBD1 or TRBD2 (5 bases each). The germline V gene encodes CDR1 SQVTM and CDR2 ANQGSEA. The CDR3 has 14 residues. With 7 bases removed from V and 6 bases from J, the gap between germline ends came to 19 bases. The CDR3 DNA follows: TGCAGCGACCGGATACAGACGGGGCCCAATGAGCAGTTCTTC. The encoded protein is CSDRIQTGPNEQFF.

This clonotype was recorded a few times. The chain links TRBV21-1 to TRBJ2-5; the table's D call, TRBD1, was not checked against the DNA. TRBV21-1 is given as a pseudogene. The CDR3 runs to 12 residues. In DNA form, the CDR3 reads TGTGCCCGACGGGGACAAGAAGAGACCCAGTACTTC. This sequence encodes CARRGQEETQYF.

This chain joins TRBV24-1 and TRBJ2-3; 7 bases align to TRBD1. There are 12 residues in the CDR3. J lost 6 bases, V lost 5 bases, and 1 base had no gene match. Germline lookup yields CDR1 KGHDR and CDR2 SFDVKD. In nucleotides, the CDR3 is TGTGCCACCAGTGGACAGGGCGATACGCAGTATTTT. Protein sequence: CATSGQGDTQYF.

There are a few counts of this clonotype. The chain carries TRBV27 and TRBJ2-3; possible D gene TRBD2, 6 bases. In germline, CDR1 is MNHEY, CDR2 SMNVEV (reference sequence). CDR3 size: 14 residues. The germline V and J ends were trimmed by 6 bases and 3 bases, with 13 bases remaining between them. The CDR3 loop reads CASSLSGRTDTQYF. CDR3 DNA: TGTGCCAGCAGCCTATCAGGGAGGACAGATACGCAGTATTTT.

This clonotype has more than one count but fewer than ten. V and J are TRBV4-1 and TRBJ2-1; 9 bases map to TRBD2. The CDR3 covers 16 residues. V shed 0 bases and J 3 bases; nucleotides not matched to a gene: 3. From germline, CDR1 is MGHRA and CDR2 YSYEKL. The CDR3 DNA follows: TGCGCCAGCAGCCAAGATGGCGGGGGGGTCTACAATGAGCAGTTCTTC. This gives the protein CASSQDGGGVYNEQFF.